This record looks at one T cell receptor beta chain sequence and its context. Antigen: not known. A much larger clone lies a single base off, so this may be a read error. The CDR3 does not close with the conserved phenylalanine or tryptophan, likely indicating a read error. Each CDR3 protein gets one entry after TCRdb re-called the 5' RACE reads with MiXCR. The table has tens of thousands of distinct CDR3 sequences, roughly 4.8% seen once. The sample comes from a study of neurological immune-mediated disorders. Study results and limitations: When grouped phylogenetically, the repertoires of 18 of the 34 multiple sclerosis patients fell together in one related-CDR3 cluster, which is a possible signature.

CDR1 is SGHRS, CDR2 YFSETQ, per germline. This CDR3 region has 13 residues. V was trimmed by 4 bases and J by 5 bases, leaving 12 bases between them. Sequencing used PBMCs. V is TRBV5-1 and J is TRBJ2-5; D not resolved. The sequence came from a man aged 25-45 years with multiple sclerosis. CDR3 in DNA: TGCGCCAGCAGCATCCCACCGAAGGAGACCCAGTACTAC. This translates into CASSIPPKETQYY.